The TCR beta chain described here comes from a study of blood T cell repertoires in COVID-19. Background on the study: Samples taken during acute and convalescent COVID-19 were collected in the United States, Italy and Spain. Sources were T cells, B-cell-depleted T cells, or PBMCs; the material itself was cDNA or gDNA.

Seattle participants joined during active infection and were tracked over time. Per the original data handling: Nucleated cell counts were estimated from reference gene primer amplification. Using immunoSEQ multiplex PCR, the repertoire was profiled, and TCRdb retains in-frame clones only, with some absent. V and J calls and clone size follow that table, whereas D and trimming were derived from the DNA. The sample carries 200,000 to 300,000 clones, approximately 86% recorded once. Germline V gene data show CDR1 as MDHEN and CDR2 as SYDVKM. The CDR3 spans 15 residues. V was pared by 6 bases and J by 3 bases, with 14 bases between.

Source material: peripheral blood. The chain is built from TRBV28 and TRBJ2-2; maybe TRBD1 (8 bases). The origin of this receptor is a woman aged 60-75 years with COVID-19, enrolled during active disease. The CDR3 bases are TGTGCCAGCAGGACAGGGGACTACTACACCGGGGAGCTGTTTTTT. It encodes CASRTGDYYTGELFF. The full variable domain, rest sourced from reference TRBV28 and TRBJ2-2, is DVKVTQSSRYLVKRTGEKVFLECVQDMDHENMFWYRQDPGLGLRLIYFSYDVKMKEKGDIPEGYSVSREKKERFSLILESASTNQTSMYLCASRTGDYYTGELFFGEGSRLTVL.